These 9 T cell receptor beta chains originate from one sample sequenced in a study of shared clonotypes between healthy human individuals. Method: immunoSEQ multiplex PCR; TCRdb's copy keeps in-frame clones and lacks some. This sample has roughly 380,000 clones, with about 96% found just once. Input material: memory CD8+ T cells sorted from blood. As for subset: CD45RO+ cells pooled with CCR7-negative TemRA cells. These receptors were taken from a man younger than 40 in good health.

This chain links TRBV27 with TRBJ1-5; perhaps TRBD1 as D (5 bases). This CDR3 comprises 17 residues. Germline CDR1 MNHEY, CDR2 SMNVEV (reference sequence). V was shortened by 6 bases and J by 0 bases, with 18 bases between the two germline ends. The CDR3 region is CASSRKGGDYSNQPQHF. For the CDR3, the DNA is TGTGCCAGCAGCCGGAAAGGAGGGGACTATAGCAATCAGCCCCAGCATTTT.

In regard to this clone: The sample contains more than one DNA sequence encoding this CDR3. The chain links TRBV7-9 to TRBJ2-3; D is uncertain. The CDR3 is 11 residues long. Trimming stripped 2 bases from V and 6 bases from J, with 3 bases between. The germline V gene encodes CDR1 SEHNR and CDR2 FQNEAQ (reference sequence). This CDR3 reads CASSLSDTQYF. In DNA form, the CDR3 reads TGTGCCAGCAGCTTAAGTGATACGCAGTATTTT.

The rearrangement links TRBV7-9 to TRBJ2-7; D not resolved. V lost 0 bases and J 3 bases, leaving 6 bases between the germline ends. Germline V gives CDR1 SEHNR, CDR2 FQNEAQ (reference sequence). CDR3 length: 13 amino acids. DNA of the CDR3: TGTGCCAGCAGCTTAGCCACAAACTACGAGCAGTACTTC. Its translation: CASSLATNYEQYF.

The chain links TRBV27 to TRBJ2-2, with D tentatively TRBD1 (5 bases). Trimming stripped 2 bases from V and 2 bases from J, with 9 bases between. The length of the CDR3 is 15 residues. The V gene's germline CDR1 is MNHEY and CDR2 SMNVEV (reference sequence). Written as DNA, the CDR3 is TGTGCCAGCAGTTTACGATGGACAAACACCGGGGAGCTGTTTTTT. Translation: CASSLRWTNTGELFF.

V usage is TRBV10-2 and J usage is TRBJ2-7; no clear D. Trimming stripped 8 bases from V and 3 bases from J, with 11 bases between. Looked up from germline, CDR1 is WSHSY and CDR2 is SAAADI. The CDR3 has 12 residues. The CDR3, as DNA: TGCGCCAGCGGTCAGTTTAACTACGAGCAGTACTTC. Amino acids: CASGQFNYEQYF.

The chain joins TRBV18 to TRBJ2-4, with 8 bases fitting TRBD1. The V and J ends lost 4 bases and 13 bases, in that order; junction bases with no gene match: 6. The CDR3 is 12 residues long. Germline CDR1 KGHSH, CDR2 LQKENI. DNA of the CDR3: TGTGCCAGCTCACACCCGGGACAGGTCCAGTACTTC. This gives the protein CASSHPGQVQYF.

The chain is built from TRBV5-4 and TRBJ2-2, with 7 bases that match TRBD1. Trimming cost V 0 bases and J 5 bases; bases outside gene matches: 4. The CDR3 covers 15 residues. CDR1 is SGHNT, CDR2 YYREEE, per germline (reference sequence). The DNA of the CDR3 is TGTGCCAGCAGCTTGGAGGGGGCGCTAACCGGGGAGCTGTTTTTT. Amino acids: CASSLEGALTGELFF.

This clone was picked up one time. The chain has TRBV19 and TRBJ2-1; 8 bases are shared with TRBD2. The germline V gene has CDR1 LNHDA and CDR2 SQIVND (reference sequence). V was pared by 7 bases and J by 6 bases, with 8 bases of the junction left unmatched. CDR3 size: 14 residues. CDR3: CASKERERVNEQFF. The CDR3 coding sequence is TGTGCCAGTAAAGAGCGGGAGAGGGTCAATGAGCAGTTCTTC.

The gene calls are TRBV5-1 and TRBJ2-6; 7 bases are shared with TRBD1. The CDR3 sequence is 17 residues long. J was trimmed by 2 bases and V by 4 bases; bases with no gene match: 9. Germline CDR1 and CDR2: SGHRS and YFSETQ. The CDR3 loop reads CASSLSAGGTGANVLTF. The CDR3 DNA follows: TGCGCCAGCAGCCTCAGCGCAGGGGGAACTGGGGCCAACGTCCTGACTTTC.